The source of this TCR beta chain is a study of tumor-infiltrating lymphocytes in glioblastoma multiforme. TCRB libraries came from RNA via three nested multiplex PCR rounds. Using its own MiXCR run on the multiplex PCR reads, TCRdb lists one record per CDR3 protein. The table records about 32,000 distinct CDR3 sequences, 61% of them present only once. Whole-study results and caveats: Only one glioblastoma patient had TCR and mutation analysis. The T cells in this sample were not sorted into functional subsets.

From germline, CDR1 is SEHNR and CDR2 FQNEAQ (reference sequence). The CDR3 is 16 amino acids. This clonotype was observed a single time. Its antigen is as yet unknown. The germline gene is not matched at one end of the junction; a read error may be the cause. The chain carries TRBV7-9 and TRBJ2-1; D is possibly TRBD1 (5 bases). Sequencing was performed on brain tumor tissue. The receptor was isolated from a male donor with glioblastoma. CDR3 DNA sequence: TGTGCCAGCAGCTTAGGGCAGGGTCAGTCTAACGATGAGCAGCTCTTC. The encoded protein is CASSLGQGQSNDEQLF. Full variable domain (missing parts from reference TRBV7-9 and TRBJ2-1): DTGVSQNPRHKITKRGQNVTFRCDPISEHNRLYWYRQTLGQGPEFLTYFQNEAQLEKSRLLSDRFSAERPKGSFSTLEIQRTEQGDSAMYLCASSLGQGQSNDEQLFGPGTRLTVL.